This passage covers 24 T cell receptor delta chains from one sample sequenced in a study of γδ T cells in repeated Plasmodium falciparum infection. Vgamma9/Vdelta2+ and Vdelta2-negative gammadelta T cells were flow-sorted from PBMC for bulk sequencing. TCRdb re-processed the multiplex PCR reads using CATT. Among tens of thousands of delta-chain clones listed, around 1.5% were seen once. The sequencing input was gamma-delta T cells from blood. Receptor source: a pool of human donors (malaria-infected and uninfected, not separated).

The table lists this clone with many counts. TCRdb's protein for this DNA is that of a much larger clone and differs from the translation at residue 15, likely a read error; the protein shown is the DNA translation. CDR3 sequence (DNA): TGTGCCTTTTCCTCCTACCGATGGATCCGTCGAACCGATAAACCCATCTTT. The encoded protein is CAFSSYRWIRRTDKPIF. V usage is TRDV3 and J usage is TRDJ1, with D perhaps matching TRDD2 (6 bases). The CDR3 consists of 17 residues. Germline V gene lookup returns CDR1 TVYSNPD and CDR2 GDNSRS (reference sequence).

There are many counts of this clone. This sequence joins TRDV1 and TRDJ1; 11 nucleotides line up with TRDD3. This CDR3 is 15 amino acids long. V gave up 2 bases and J gave up 7 bases; unmatched junction bases: 6. Germline V gene lookup returns CDR1 TSWWSYY and CDR2 QGS. CDR3 nucleotide sequence: TGTGCTCTTGGGGAAAGAGCTGGGGGATACCTTAAACTCATCTTT. It is translated as CALGERAGGYLKLIF.

As regards this clone: TCRdb lists the protein of a much larger clone for this DNA, which differs at residue 12, so this is likely a read error; the protein given here is translated from the DNA itself. The rearrangement joins TRDV1 to TRDJ1, with D possibly TRDD3 on 5 matching bases. Trimming removed 4 bases from V and 0 bases from J, with 27 bases in between. The V gene's germline CDR1 is TSWWSYY and CDR2 QGS. The CDR3 contains 20 residues. This CDR3 reads CALGGKRVPPGMMYTDKLIF. In nucleotides, the CDR3 is TGTGCTCTTGGGGGCAAACGAGTCCCCCCCGGGATGATGTACACCGATAAACTCATCTTT.

This clone was seen more than once but under ten times. TCRdb assigns this DNA the protein of a much larger clone, which departs from its translation at residue 15; this likely reflects a read error, and the protein shown comes from translating the DNA. The CDR3 bases are TGTGCCTGTGACCATCCTCAATCCTGGGGATCATCTGCGTACATCGATAAACTCATCTTT. The encoded protein is CACDHPQSWGSSAYIDKLIF. The chain combines TRDV2 with TRDJ1; maybe TRDD3 (6 bases). The J gene is not listed in TCRdb, so it was assigned here from a DNA match to germline. CDR3 size: 20 residues. V lost 3 bases to trimming and J lost 4 bases, with 32 bases between them. Germline V lookup: CDR1 GEAIGNYY, CDR2 EKD.

Only a few counts were recorded for this clone. Translating this DNA gives a protein that differs at residue 13 from the TCRdb one, which belongs to a much larger clone; a read error is likely, and the protein shown is this translation. This sequence joins TRDV1 and TRDJ1, with 13 bases identical to TRDD3. TCRdb gives no J gene; it was assigned here by matching the DNA to germline. This CDR3 contains 21 residues. V lost 6 bases and J lost 0; bases outside the gene matches: 19. Germline V CDR1 and CDR2: TSWWSYY, QGS. CDR3 bases: TGTGCTCTTGGCAAACGGTCCAACTGGGGGATACGAGAGGGGTACACCGATAAACTCATCTTT. Protein product: CALGKRSNWGIREGYTDKLIF.

This clone was seen more than once but under ten times. TCRdb's protein for this DNA is that of a much larger clone and differs from the translation at residue 11, likely a read error; the protein shown is the DNA translation. The chain links TRDV1 to TRDJ1; 8 nucleotides match TRDD2. The CDR3 covers 20 residues. With 2 bases clipped from V and 0 bases from J, the junction kept 17 bases outside the gene matches. In germline, CDR1 is TSWWSYY, CDR2 QGS. CDR3 residues: CALGEILPKHLGLYTDKLIF. DNA for the CDR3: TGTGCTCTTGGGGAAATCCTTCCTAAGCACTTGGGGCTCTACACCGATAAACTCATCTTT.

There are a few counts of this clone. A read error likely explains why the TCRdb protein, taken from a much larger clone, differs from this DNA's translation at residue 8; the protein shown is translated from the DNA. This chain uses TRDV3 with TRDJ1, with D tentatively TRDD2 (6 bases). Matching the DNA to germline supplied the J gene, which TCRdb does not give. The V gene's germline CDR1 is TVYSNPD and CDR2 GDNSRS (reference sequence). The CDR3 covers 21 residues. V was shortened by 2 bases and J by 1 base, with 35 bases between the two germline ends. The CDR3 spells CAFVGPSLILESPGATDKLIF. The DNA of the CDR3 is TGTGCCTTTGTGGGACCTTCCCTAATCCTCGAATCACCCGGAGCCACCGATAAACTCATCTTT.

Notes on this clone: The translation of this DNA and the TCRdb protein of a much larger clone differ at residue 5, probably owing to a read error; the protein shown here is translated from the DNA. The gene calls are TRDV1 and TRDJ1; D may match TRDD2 or TRDD3 (7 bases each). TCRdb lists no J gene, so it was determined here by aligning the DNA to germline. This CDR3 is built from 21 residues. Germline V CDR1 and CDR2: TSWWSYY, QGS. Deletions cut 4 bases from V and 3 bases from J, with 33 bases between. CDR3 in amino acids: CALGGRTKFLRPGYSPDKLIF. CDR3 DNA: TGTGCTCTTGGGGGCCGTACTAAATTCCTACGTCCGGGATACAGTCCCGATAAACTCATCTTT.

This clone was observed many times. TCRdb's protein for this DNA is that of a much larger clone and differs from the translation at residue 8, likely a read error; the protein shown is the DNA translation. V usage is TRDV1 and J usage is TRDJ1, with a tentative D call TRDD3 (5 bases). TCRdb offers no J gene call, so here the DNA was matched to germline to obtain one. The CDR3 runs 14 residues. V lost 5 bases and J 1 base, leaving 11 bases between the germline ends. The germline gives CDR1 TSWWSYY, CDR2 QGS. The CDR3 DNA reads as TGTGCTCTTGGGATCCTGGGTCGCACCGATAAACTCATCTTT. Its protein product is CALGILGRTDKLIF.

In its sample, this clone was seen a few times. Mismatch with germline at one junction end may stem from a read error. J is TRDJ1 and V is TRDV1, with 7 bases identical to TRDD3. TCRdb is silent on the J gene; assignment here came from matching the DNA to germline. The CDR3 loop spans 21 amino acids. Germline CDR1 TSWWSYY, CDR2 QGS. The chain's CDR3 is CSGILSPLGNPTPPLTDKLIF. DNA for the CDR3: TGCTCTGGGATACTGTCCCCACTGGGGAACCCAACCCCCCCATTGACCGATAAACTCATCTTT.

As concerns this clone: TCRdb's listed protein matches a much larger clone and diverges from this DNA's translation at residue 17, likely through a read error; the protein shown comes from the DNA. This chain links TRDV1 with TRDJ1, with 13 bases aligning to TRDD3. The J gene was not available in TCRdb and was assigned here by matching the DNA to germline segments. The germline gives CDR1 TSWWSYY, CDR2 QGS. The CDR3 extends over 22 amino acids. The junction had 22 bases not matched to a gene; V was cut back by 3 bases and J by 3 bases. The CDR3 spells CALGDLILQLLLGDTGADKLIF. The CDR3 nucleotides are TGTGCTCTTGGGGACCTTATCCTTCAACTTCTACTGGGGGATACGGGGGCCGATAAACTCATCTTT.

This clone was seen repeatedly, ten times or more. This likely traces to a read error, being one base from a far larger clone. The same CDR3 can be traced to other DNA sequences in this sample. In nucleotides, the CDR3 is TGTGCTCTTGGTAGGGCTACTCTGGGGGACAACGATAAGCTCATCTTT. Its protein is CALGRATLGDNDKLIF. The chain carries TRDV1 and TRDJ1, with TRDD3 matching 8 bases. CDR1 and CDR2 from the germline V gene are TSWWSYY and QGS. The CDR3 consists of 16 residues.

Concerning this clone itself: This may arise from a read error, as a much more abundant clone is one base away. This specimen includes other DNA sequences encoding the same CDR3. The rearrangement uses TRDV1 and TRDJ1; 13 bases agree with TRDD3. The J gene, missing from TCRdb, was assigned here through DNA to germline matching. The V segment lost 2 bases and the J segment 0 bases; nucleotides outside the gene matches: 39. The germline V gene encodes CDR1 TSWWSYY and CDR2 QGS. The CDR3 covers 29 residues. The CDR3 loop is CALGEGFIQFPPLGDTIFRLPPYTDKLIF. The CDR3 DNA reads as TGTGCTCTTGGGGAAGGGTTTATTCAGTTCCCACCACTGGGGGATACGATCTTTCGGCTTCCACCATACACCGATAAACTCATCTTT.

Regarding this clone: A read error likely explains this, since a far larger clone differs by one base. The V and J genes are TRDV1 and TRDJ1; maybe TRDD2 (5 bases). No J gene is reported in TCRdb; it was inferred here by comparing the DNA with germline. Germline V gives CDR1 TSWWSYY, CDR2 QGS. This CDR3 is built from 18 residues. The germline V and J ends were trimmed by 5 bases and 1 base, with 23 bases remaining between them. For the CDR3, the DNA is TGTGCTCTTGGGTTCACTTCCGTACATACTTATATCACCGATAAACTCATCTTT. Translating gives CALGFTSVHTYITDKLIF.

There is no V gene call, and the J gene is TRDJ2; TRDD3, the table's D call, was not compared with the DNA. The CDR3 has 21 amino acids. CDR3 residues: CALRNTSSSYHDWGIKEQLFF. CDR3 coding DNA: TGTGCTCTTAGGAACACAAGCTCTTCATATCACGACTGGGGGATCAAAGAACAACTCTTCTTT.

This clone appeared many times. This specimen includes other DNA sequences encoding the same CDR3. The chain combines TRDV1 with TRDJ1; 10 bases align to TRDD3. J lost 0 bases, V lost 4 bases, and 20 bases had no gene match. Looked up from germline, CDR1 is TSWWSYY and CDR2 is QGS. The CDR3 consists of 21 residues. CDR3 DNA sequence: TGTGCTCTTGGGGGATATCTACCTACAACTGGGGGATGGCGGTACACCGATAAACTCATCTTT. As protein: CALGGYLPTTGGWRYTDKLIF.

This clone was seen more than once but under ten times. A far larger clone differs by one base, so this is likely a read error. The sample contains more than one DNA sequence encoding this CDR3. This chain connects TRDV1 to TRDJ1; TRDD3 agrees at 7 bases. The germline V gene encodes CDR1 TSWWSYY and CDR2 QGS. Trimming removed 2 bases from V and 1 base from J; junction bases left unmatched: 22. CDR3 length: 21 residues. CDR3 sequence: CALGETKPPRYWGCATDKLIF. The CDR3 bases are TGTGCTCTTGGGGAAACCAAACCACCCCGGTACTGGGGATGCGCCACCGATAAACTCATCTTT.

CDR3 residues: CALGGRVRTGGFSSWDTRQMFF. The CDR3 DNA reads TGTGCTCTTGGGGGCAGGGTAAGAACTGGGGGATTTAGCTCCTGGGACACCCGACAGATGTTTTTC. The V and J genes are TRDV1 and TRDJ3; 10 positions match TRDD3. Here the J gene came from matching the DNA to germline, since TCRdb omits it. Unmatched junction bases numbered 15, after V lost 4 bases and J lost 0 bases. Germline CDR1 and CDR2: TSWWSYY and QGS. The CDR3 runs to 22 residues.

This clone was picked up a small number of times. The protein held in TCRdb is that of a much larger clone and does not match this DNA's translation at residue 5, likely because of a read error; the protein shown is translated from the DNA. This sequence joins TRDV1 and TRDJ1; D uncertain. The J gene was not available in TCRdb and was assigned here by matching the DNA to germline segments. Germline V CDR1 and CDR2: TSWWSYY, QGS. The CDR3 is made up of 21 amino acids. V lost 4 bases to trimming and J lost 4 bases, with 34 bases between them. The CDR3 DNA sequence: TGTGCTCTTGGGGGAGCTACGTTTAGAGGGGTTTGGAGGGGCCAAAGCGATAAACTCATCTTT. Translated: CALGGATFRGVWRGQSDKLIF.

With regard to this clone: It differs at one base from a far larger clone, so likely a read error. This sample includes further DNA sequences coding for the same CDR3. The chain is built from TRDV1 and TRDJ1, with a tentative D call TRDD2 (7 bases). Between the trimmed V and J ends, which lost 1 base and 0 bases, there was a span of 33 bases. CDR1 is TSWWSYY, CDR2 QGS, per germline. The CDR3 consists of 23 residues. The CDR3 region has the DNA TGTGCTCTTGGGGAACCGTTTCCTACTACCGGCCTTTGGGGCTGGGGACACACCGATAAACTCATCTTT. Translating it yields CALGEPFPTTGLWGWGHTDKLIF.

This clone was detected ten times or more. Only one base separates this from a far larger clonotype, so it likely reflects a read error. Other nucleotide sequences in the sample specify the same CDR3. The genes are TRDV1 and TRDJ1, with TRDD3 matching over 7 bases. The CDR3 extends over 17 amino acids. With V trimmed by 4 bases and J by 2 bases, 13 bases remained unmatched. The V gene's germline CDR1 is TSWWSYY and CDR2 QGS. CDR3 nucleotide sequence: TGTGCTCTTGGGGTCGGGGCTGGGGGGTTCTCTACCGATAAACTCATCTTT. It translates to CALGVGAGGFSTDKLIF.

Comments on this clone: This likely came from a read error, as a far larger clone is one base away. In the same sample, other DNA sequences code for this CDR3. The rearrangement links TRDV1 to TRDJ1; 8 positions match TRDD3. Trimming removed 5 bases from V and 1 base from J; junction bases left unmatched: 33. This CDR3 spans 24 amino acids. Germline CDR1 is TSWWSYY and CDR2 is QGS. Here the CDR3 reads CALGILLGAFPRTGGFGSTDKLIF. CDR3 nucleotides: TGTGCTCTTGGGATTCTTCTAGGGGCCTTTCCTAGGACTGGGGGGTTTGGAAGCACCGATAAACTCATCTTT.

Details on this clone: It is likely a read error: a sequence one base away is far more abundant. The chain combines TRDV1 with TRDJ1; 12 bases are shared with TRDD3. No J gene is reported in TCRdb; it was inferred here by comparing the DNA with germline. After removal of 7 bases from V and 0 bases from J, the junction contained 30 bases not matched to a gene. The length of the CDR3 is 24 residues. Germline V gene data show CDR1 as TSWWSYY and CDR2 as QGS. The CDR3 bases are TGTGCTCTTGTCCTTCACTGGCCTTCCTACGCTATACTGGGGGATACAGACAACACCGATAAACTCATCTTT. Amino acid sequence: CALVLHWPSYAILGDTDNTDKLIF.

A note on this clone: The protein TCRdb gives is from a much larger clone and does not agree with this DNA's translation at residue 21, likely a read error; the protein shown here comes from the DNA. The V call is TRDV1, the J call TRDJ1; the D call may be TRDD2 or TRDD3 (9 bases each). Germline values: CDR1 TSWWSYY, CDR2 QGS. CDR3 length equals 26 residues. The V and J ends lost 2 bases and 4 bases respectively, with 47 bases between them. CDR3 bases: TGTGCTCTTGGGGAAGCGGGGCCTTCCTACGGGAGGAGTACTGGGGGACCCCGTTGGGTCAACGATAAACTCATCTTT. Its protein is CALGEAGPSYGRSTGGPRWVNDKLIF.